The clone carrying this T cell receptor beta chain was observed a handful of times. Antigen specificity is unknown. This entry is derived from a study of response to subunit inactivated influenza vaccine. Whole-study findings and limits: That few new T cells are recruited by each seasonal influenza vaccination was the authors' suggestion.

CDR1 and CDR2 (germline): DFQATT, SNEGSKA (reference sequence). V lost 5 bases, J lost 5 bases, and 19 bases lay in between. The CDR3 is 15 amino acids. Each CDR3 protein is one row after TCRdb ran MiXCR on the RT-PCR reads. Of about 180,000 distinct CDR3 sequences listed, 9.2% are singletons. This TCR derives from a middle-aged man who received an inactivated influenza vaccine. The starting material was non-naive T cells sorted from PBMCs, obtained on the day of vaccination. The chain has TRBV20-1 and TRBJ2-1; D assignment may be TRBD1 or TRBD2 (7 bases each). Here the CDR3 reads CSALGGAGVHNEQFF. DNA of the CDR3: TGCAGTGCTCTAGGGGGCGCGGGAGTCCACAATGAGCAGTTCTTC.